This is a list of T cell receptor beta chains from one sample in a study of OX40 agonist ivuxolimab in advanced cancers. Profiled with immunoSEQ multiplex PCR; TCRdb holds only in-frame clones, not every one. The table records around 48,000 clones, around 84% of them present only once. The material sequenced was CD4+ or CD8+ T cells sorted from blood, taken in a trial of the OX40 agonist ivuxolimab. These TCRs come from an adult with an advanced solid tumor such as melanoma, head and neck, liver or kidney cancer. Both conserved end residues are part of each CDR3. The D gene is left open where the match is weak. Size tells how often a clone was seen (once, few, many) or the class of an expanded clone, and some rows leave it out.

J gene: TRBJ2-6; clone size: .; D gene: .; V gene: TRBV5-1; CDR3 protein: CASRGGSGSGANVLTF; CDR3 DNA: TGCGCCAGTCGAGGGGGATCTGGCTCTGGGGCCAACGTCCTGACTTTC
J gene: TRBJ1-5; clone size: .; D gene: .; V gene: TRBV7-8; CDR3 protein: CASSPSRGNQPQHF; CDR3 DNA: TGTGCCAGCAGCCCGAGTCGGGGGAATCAGCCCCAGCATTTT
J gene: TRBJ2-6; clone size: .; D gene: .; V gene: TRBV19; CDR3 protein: CASSIGGGTFSGANVLTF; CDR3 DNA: TGTGCCAGTAGTATAGGTGGAGGAACGTTCTCTGGGGCCAACGTCCTGACTTTC
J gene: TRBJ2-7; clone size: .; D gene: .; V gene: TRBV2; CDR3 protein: CASSWDPQREQYF; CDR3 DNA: TGTGCCAGCAGTTGGGACCCGCAGAGGGAGCAGTACTTC
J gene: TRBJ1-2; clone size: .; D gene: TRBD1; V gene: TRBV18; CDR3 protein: CASSPDRGTYGYTF; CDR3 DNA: TGTGCCAGCTCCCCCGACAGGGGGACCTATGGCTACACCTTC
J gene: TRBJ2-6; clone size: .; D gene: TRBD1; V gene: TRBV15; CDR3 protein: CATSSRQGESGANVLTF; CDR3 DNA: TGTGCCACCAGCTCTCGACAGGGGGAATCTGGGGCCAACGTCCTGACTTTC
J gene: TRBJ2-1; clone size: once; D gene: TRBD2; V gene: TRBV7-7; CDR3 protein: CASSSTSGKDEQFF; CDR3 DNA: TGTGCTAGCAGCTCGACTAGCGGGAAGGATGAGCAGTTCTTC
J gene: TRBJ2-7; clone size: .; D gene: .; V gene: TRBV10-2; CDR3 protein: CASSEQRMGEQYF; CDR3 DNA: TGCGCCAGCAGTGAGCAGCGGATGGGCGAGCAGTACTTC
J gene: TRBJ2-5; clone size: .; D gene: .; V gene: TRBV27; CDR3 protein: CANSFDPVARAPYF; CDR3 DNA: TGTGCCAACAGTTTTGACCCGGTGGCCCGGGCCCCGTACTTC
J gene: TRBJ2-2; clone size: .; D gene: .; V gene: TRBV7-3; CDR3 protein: CASSPALNTGELFF; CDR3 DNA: TGTGCCAGCAGCCCGGCACTAAACACCGGGGAGCTGTTTTTT
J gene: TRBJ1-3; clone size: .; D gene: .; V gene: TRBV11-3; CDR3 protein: CASSPRWYSGNTIYF; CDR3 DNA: TGTGCCAGCAGCCCTAGGTGGTACTCTGGAAACACCATATATTTT
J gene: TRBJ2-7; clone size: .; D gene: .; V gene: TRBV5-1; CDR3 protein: CASSFTGTGPWQYF; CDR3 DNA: TGCGCCAGCAGCTTCACCGGGACGGGACCTTGGCAGTACTTC
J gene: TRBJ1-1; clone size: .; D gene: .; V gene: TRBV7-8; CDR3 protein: CASSLAGQTEAFF; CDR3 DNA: TGTGCCAGCAGCTTAGCAGGGCAAACTGAAGCTTTCTTT
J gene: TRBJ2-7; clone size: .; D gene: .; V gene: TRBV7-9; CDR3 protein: CASSLRVYEQYF; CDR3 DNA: TGTGCCAGCAGCTTAAGAGTTTACGAGCAGTACTTC
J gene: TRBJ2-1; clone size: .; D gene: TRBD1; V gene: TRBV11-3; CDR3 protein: CASSDRQGPYNEQFF; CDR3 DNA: TGTGCCAGCAGCGACCGACAGGGCCCCTACAATGAGCAGTTCTTC
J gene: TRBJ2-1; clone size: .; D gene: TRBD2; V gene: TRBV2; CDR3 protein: CASRRGGSSYNEQFF; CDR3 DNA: TGTGCCAGCCGACGGGGAGGGAGCTCCTACAATGAGCAGTTCTTC
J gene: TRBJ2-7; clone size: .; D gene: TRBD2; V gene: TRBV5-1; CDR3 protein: CASSPGGVAPHEQYF; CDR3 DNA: TGCGCCAGCAGCCCGGGGGGAGTAGCACCCCACGAGCAGTACTTC
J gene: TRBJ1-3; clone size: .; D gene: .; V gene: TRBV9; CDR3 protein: CASSVNNLQGGNTIYF; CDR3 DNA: TGTGCCAGCAGCGTAAACAACCTTCAGGGTGGAAACACCATATATTTT
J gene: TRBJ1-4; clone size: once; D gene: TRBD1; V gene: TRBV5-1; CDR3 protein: CASSTWTGLGEKLFF; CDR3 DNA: TGCGCCAGCAGCACCTGGACAGGCCTAGGGGAAAAACTGTTTTTT
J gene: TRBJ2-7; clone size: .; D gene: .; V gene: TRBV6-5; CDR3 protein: CASKEGAVYEQYF; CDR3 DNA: TGTGCCAGCAAGGAAGGGGCAGTATACGAGCAGTACTTC
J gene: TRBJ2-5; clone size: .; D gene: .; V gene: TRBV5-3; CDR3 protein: CARSLRETQYF; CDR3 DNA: TGTGCCAGAAGCTTGAGGGAGACCCAGTACTTC
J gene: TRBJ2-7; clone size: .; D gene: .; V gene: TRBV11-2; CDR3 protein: CASSPWTTSEQYF; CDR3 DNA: TGTGCCAGCAGCCCGTGGACGACTTCGGAGCAGTACTTC
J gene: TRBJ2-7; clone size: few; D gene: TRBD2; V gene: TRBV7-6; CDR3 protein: CASSRGTSGYEQYF; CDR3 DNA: TGTGCCAGCAGCCGAGGGACTAGCGGCTACGAGCAGTACTTC
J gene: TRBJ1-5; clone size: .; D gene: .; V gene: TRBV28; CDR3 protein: CASSPPRGGSQPQHF; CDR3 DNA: TGTGCCAGCAGCCCCCCACGGGGCGGTTCTCAGCCCCAGCATTTT
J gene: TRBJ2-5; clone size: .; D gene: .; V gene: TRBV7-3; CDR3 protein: CASSLTPAKETQYF; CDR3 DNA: TGTGCCAGCAGCTTAACCCCAGCGAAAGAGACCCAGTACTTC
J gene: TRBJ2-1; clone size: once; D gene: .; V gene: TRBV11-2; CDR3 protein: CASSLAESYNEQFF; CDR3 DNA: TGTGCCAGCAGCTTAGCGGAGTCCTACAATGAGCAGTTCTTC
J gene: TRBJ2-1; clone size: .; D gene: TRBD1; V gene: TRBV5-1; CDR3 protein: CASSATGGSKDEQFF; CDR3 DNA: TGCGCCAGCAGCGCCACAGGGGGGAGTAAGGATGAGCAGTTCTTC
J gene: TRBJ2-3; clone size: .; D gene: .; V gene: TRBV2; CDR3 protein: CASSEQGNTDTQYF; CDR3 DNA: TGTGCCAGCAGTGAACAGGGAAACACAGATACGCAGTATTTT
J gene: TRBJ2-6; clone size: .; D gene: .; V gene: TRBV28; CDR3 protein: CASGRAGANVLTF; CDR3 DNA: TGTGCCAGCGGGCGAGCTGGGGCCAACGTCCTGACTTTC
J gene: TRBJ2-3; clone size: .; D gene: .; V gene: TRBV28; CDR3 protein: CASTRRGRSTDTQYF; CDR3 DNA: TGTGCCAGCACCCGTCGGGGGAGGAGTACAGATACGCAGTATTTT
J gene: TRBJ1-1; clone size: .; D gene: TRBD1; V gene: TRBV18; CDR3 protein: CASSRQGVLGNTEAFF; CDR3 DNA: TGTGCCAGCTCACGTCAGGGGGTCTTGGGGAACACTGAAGCTTTCTTT
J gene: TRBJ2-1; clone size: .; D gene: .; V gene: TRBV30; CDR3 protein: CAWSVLRGEQFF; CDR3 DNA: TGTGCCTGGAGTGTACTGAGGGGGGAGCAGTTCTTC
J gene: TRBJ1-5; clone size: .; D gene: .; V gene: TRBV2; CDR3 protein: CASSATGRNSNQPQHF; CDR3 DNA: TGTGCCAGCAGTGCAACGGGACGTAATAGCAATCAGCCCCAGCATTTT
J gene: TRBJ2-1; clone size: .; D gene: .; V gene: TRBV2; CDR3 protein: CASSARGNEQFF; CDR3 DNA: TGTGCCAGCAGCGCCAGGGGTAATGAGCAGTTCTTC
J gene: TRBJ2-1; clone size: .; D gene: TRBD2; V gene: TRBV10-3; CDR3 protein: CAIKSSGRARSYNEQFF; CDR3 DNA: TGTGCCATCAAATCTAGCGGGAGGGCCCGCTCCTACAATGAGCAGTTCTTC
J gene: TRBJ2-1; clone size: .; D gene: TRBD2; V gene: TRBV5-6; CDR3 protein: CASSYILAGGTYNEQFF; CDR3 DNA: TGTGCCAGCAGCTACATACTAGCGGGAGGGACCTACAATGAGCAGTTCTTC
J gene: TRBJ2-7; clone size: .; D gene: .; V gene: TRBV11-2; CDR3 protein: CASSLAGSYEQYF; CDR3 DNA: TGTGCCAGCAGCTTAGCTGGCTCCTACGAGCAGTACTTC
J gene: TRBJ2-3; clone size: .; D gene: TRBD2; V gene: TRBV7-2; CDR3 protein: CASSLGLAASTDTQYF; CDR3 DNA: TGTGCCAGCAGCTTAGGACTAGCGGCAAGCACAGATACGCAGTATTTT
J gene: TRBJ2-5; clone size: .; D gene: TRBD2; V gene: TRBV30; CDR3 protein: CAWSPLAGFGETQYF; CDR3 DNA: TGTGCCTGGAGTCCTCTAGCGGGATTTGGAGAGACCCAGTACTTC
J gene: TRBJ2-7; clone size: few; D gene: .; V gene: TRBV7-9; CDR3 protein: CASLSGSSYEQYF; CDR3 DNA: TGTGCCAGCCTAAGTGGGAGCTCCTACGAGCAGTACTTC
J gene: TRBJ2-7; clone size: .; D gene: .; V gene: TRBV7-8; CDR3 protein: CASSLEGSLGEQYF; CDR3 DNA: TGTGCCAGCAGCTTAGAGGGGTCCCTGGGCGAGCAGTACTTC
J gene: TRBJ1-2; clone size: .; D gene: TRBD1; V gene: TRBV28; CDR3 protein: CASSTGGNTF; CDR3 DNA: TGTGCCAGCAGCACAGGGGGCAACACCTTC
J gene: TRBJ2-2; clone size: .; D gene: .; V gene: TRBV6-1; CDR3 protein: CASRQSRGWTGELFF; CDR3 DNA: TGTGCCAGCAGGCAAAGCAGGGGTTGGACCGGGGAGCTGTTTTTT
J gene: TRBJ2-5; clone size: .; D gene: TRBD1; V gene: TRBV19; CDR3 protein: CASRDRVRETQYF; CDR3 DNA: TGTGCCAGTAGGGACAGGGTAAGAGAGACCCAGTACTTC
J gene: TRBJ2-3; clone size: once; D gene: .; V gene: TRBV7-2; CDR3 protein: CASSRQGAEGDTQYF; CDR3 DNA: TGTGCCAGCAGCCGCCAGGGAGCGGAAGGGGATACGCAGTATTTT
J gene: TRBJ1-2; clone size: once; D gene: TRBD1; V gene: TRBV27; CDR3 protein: CASREQGANYGYTF; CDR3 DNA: TGTGCCAGCAGGGAACAGGGGGCGAACTATGGCTACACCTTC
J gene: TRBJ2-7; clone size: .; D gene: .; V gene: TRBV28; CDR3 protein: CASSSFWEQYF; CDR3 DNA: TGTGCCAGCAGTTCCTTCTGGGAGCAGTACTTC
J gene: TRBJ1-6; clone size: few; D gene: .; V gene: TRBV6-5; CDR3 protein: CASGKPLHF; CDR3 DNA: TGTGCCAGCGGGAAGCCCCTCCACTTT
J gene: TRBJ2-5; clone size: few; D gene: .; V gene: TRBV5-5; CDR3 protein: CASSLRDIRETQYF; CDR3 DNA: TGTGCCAGCAGCTTGCGGGACATTAGAGAGACCCAGTACTTC
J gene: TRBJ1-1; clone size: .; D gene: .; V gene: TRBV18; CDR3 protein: CASSPSSAMNTEAFF; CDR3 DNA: TGTGCCAGCTCACCATCTTCGGCTATGAACACTGAAGCTTTCTTT